The entry below describes one T cell receptor (beta chain). Antigen unknown. The repertoire was sequenced with immunoSEQ multiplex PCR; TCRdb's copy has only in-frame clones and lacks some. The sample consists of about 520,000 clones, roughly 95% of them appearing once. V gave up 4 bases and J gave up 2 bases, with 8 bases separating them. Germline-derived CDR1 and CDR2 are SGHNT and YYREEE (reference sequence). CDR3 size: 13 residues. The data originate from a study of shared clonotypes between healthy human individuals. Study-wide points: Clonotypes shared by all four donors outscored non-shared clonotypes in generation probability.

The chain couples TRBV5-4 to TRBJ2-3; no definite D call. The clonotype comes from a woman younger than 45 in good health. Input material: naive CD4+ T cells sorted from blood. Subset denoted: CD45RA+ positively selected. In DNA form, the CDR3 reads TGTGCCAGCAGCCGTGAGGTCACAGATACGCAGTATTTT. Its translation is CASSREVTDTQYF.